This T cell receptor beta chain emerged from a study of blood T cell repertoires in COVID-19. Original handling: Nucleated cell number was recorded as an estimate derived from reference gene primer amplification. Method: immunoSEQ multiplex PCR; TCRdb's copy keeps in-frame clones and lacks some. V and J calls and clone size are copied from that table; D and trimming were computed from the DNA. Of approximately 670,000 clones listed, 90% are singletons. Germline V lookup: CDR1 MDHEN, CDR2 SYDVKM. V was pared by 7 bases and J by 8 bases, with 13 bases of the junction left unmatched. The CDR3 totals 15 residues.

The sequenced sample consisted of peripheral blood. This chain joins TRBV28 and TRBJ1-2, with 10 bases that match TRBD1. This TCR was recovered from a woman in her late teens or twenties with acute or convalescent COVID-19. The CDR3 DNA reads as TGTGCCAGCATCTCAGGTGACAGGGGGCGAGGCGGCTACACCTTC. Its protein product is CASISGDRGRGGYTF.